These 10 T cell receptor beta chains originate from one sample sequenced in a study of identifying expanded T cells in peripheral blood. Method: immunoSEQ multiplex PCR; TCRdb's copy keeps in-frame clones and lacks some. The sample records around 120,000 clones, 80% to 90% being singletons. What was sequenced was blood. The receptors were gathered from a person aged 18-69 years in good health.

The chain has TRBV4-3 and TRBJ2-7, with D possibly matching TRBD2 (5 bases). In germline, CDR1 is LGHNA, CDR2 YSLEER. Trimming pared 0 bases from V and 0 bases from J, leaving 9 bases between. CDR3 length: 15 amino acids. The CDR3 coding sequence is TGCGCCAGCAGCCAAGATCCGGGGAGCTCCTACGAGCAGTACTTC. Translated: CASSQDPGSSYEQYF.

This chain links TRBV7-3 with TRBJ1-5; no definite D call. V was pared by 5 bases and J by 5 bases, with 10 bases between. The CDR3 length is 13 residues. The germline V gene has CDR1 SGHTA and CDR2 FQGTGA. The CDR3, as DNA: TGTGCCAGCAGCATGACGGTAGATCAGCCCCAGCATTTT. It translates to CASSMTVDQPQHF. The variable domain in full, completed from reference TRBV7-3 and TRBJ1-5, reads GAGVSQTPSNKVTEKGKYVELRCDPISGHTALYWYRQSLGQGPEFLIYFQGTGAADDSGLPNDRFFAVRPEGSVSTLKIQRTERGDSAVYLCASSMTVDQPQHFGDGTRLSIL.

The chain carries TRBV28 and TRBJ2-7, with a tentative D call TRBD2 (6 bases). The germline V and J ends were trimmed by 9 bases and 4 bases, with 19 bases remaining between them. This CDR3 region has 14 residues. Germline loops: CDR1 MDHEN, CDR2 SYDVKM. CDR3 sequence (DNA): TGTGCCAGTTTAGAGGGTAGCGGACAATACGAGCAGTACTTC. This translates into CASLEGSGQYEQYF. Filled out from reference TRBV28 and TRBJ2-7, the complete variable domain reads DVKVTQSSRYLVKRTGEKVFLECVQDMDHENMFWYRQDPGLGLRLIYFSYDVKMKEKGDIPEGYSVSREKKERFSLILESASTNQTSMYLCASLEGSGQYEQYFGPGTRLTVT.

The rearrangement links TRBV19 to TRBJ1-4; no reliable D call. The CDR3 length is 13 residues. Germline lookup yields CDR1 LNHDA and CDR2 SQIVND (reference sequence). V shed 11 bases and J shed 5 bases, with 15 bases lying between them. DNA of the CDR3: TGTGCCTCGAACGCGGGGAAAAATGAAAAACTGTTTTTT. Translated, it gives CASNAGKNEKLFF.

The chain is built from TRBV15 and TRBJ2-3; 7 bases fit TRBD2. CDR3 length: 15 amino acids. Germline V gene sequence: CDR1 LNHNV, CDR2 YYDKDF (reference sequence). J was trimmed by 2 bases and V by 2 bases; bases with no gene match: 4. CDR3 region: CATSRPSGNTDTQYF. CDR3 nucleotides: TGTGCCACCAGCAGACCCAGCGGGAACACAGATACGCAGTATTTT.

The chain is built from TRBV4-2 and TRBJ2-4; 7 bases match TRBD2. The length of the CDR3 is 16 residues. The V gene end was trimmed by 0 bases and the J gene end by 4 bases; junction bases not matched to a gene: 6. Germline CDR1 is LGHNA and CDR2 is YNFKEQ. In nucleotides, the CDR3 is TGTGCCAGCAGCCAAGATTGGGCGGGGGTAAAAAACATTCAGTACTTC. This gives the protein CASSQDWAGVKNIQYF.

V usage is TRBV2 and J usage is TRBJ2-3; a weak D match, TRBD1 (6 bases). V was trimmed by 2 bases and J by 3 bases, leaving 6 bases between them. This CDR3 comprises 13 residues. Germline CDR1 SNHLY, CDR2 FYNNEI. This CDR3 reads CASSETGTDTQYF. The CDR3 DNA reads TGTGCCAGCAGTGAAACAGGGACAGATACGCAGTATTTT.

This clone was counted once. The rearrangement joins TRBV6-6 to TRBJ2-1, with 8 bases lining up with TRBD2. The CDR3 loop spans 16 amino acids. CDR1 and CDR2 (germline): MNHNY, SVGAGI (reference sequence). Losses at the gene ends were 5 bases for V and 3 bases for J; bases not matched to a gene: 9. Here the CDR3 DNA reads TGTGCCAGCAGTCCTACCGGGGGGGGCGGCTACAATGAGCAGTTCTTC. This codes for CASSPTGGGGYNEQFF.

V usage is TRBV11-2 and J usage is TRBJ2-1; 10 positions agree with TRBD1. The germline gives CDR1 SGHAT, CDR2 FQNNGV. V lost 6 bases, J lost 8 bases, and 4 bases stayed unmatched. CDR3 size: 13 residues. The CDR3 DNA reads TGTGCCAGCAGTTGGACAGGGGGAGATGAGCAGTTCTTC. Residues: CASSWTGGDEQFF.

The chain recombines TRBV21-1 with TRBJ2-1; the table's TRBD1 call for D was not verified on the DNA. TRBV21-1 is described as a pseudogene. The CDR3 is 13 amino acids. The CDR3 coding sequence is TGTGCCAGCACGGCAGGGATCGGCAATGAGCAGTTCTTC. This encodes CASTAGIGNEQFF.